Shown below are 27 T cell receptor beta chains from a single sample sequenced in a study of neurological immune-mediated disorders. TCRdb independently ran MiXCR on the 5' RACE reads; one entry per CDR3 protein. In the table there are about 55,000 distinct CDR3 sequences, approximately 4% of which are singletons. What was sequenced was PBMCs. Receptors were obtained from a man aged 45 to 65 with multiple sclerosis.

This clonotype was recorded at least ten times. The rearrangement links TRBV28 to TRBJ1-5; no firm D call. Germline assignment: CDR1 MDHEN and CDR2 SYDVKM. Trimming left V 4 bases short and J 2 bases short, with 9 bases between. The CDR3 extends over 14 amino acids. The CDR3 region has the DNA TGTGCCAGCAGTTCCATCAGCGGCAATCAGCCCCAGCATTTT. Protein sequence: CASSSISGNQPQHF.

This clonotype was detected ten times or more. J is TRBJ2-7 and V is TRBV28; no definite D call. Germline lookup yields CDR1 MDHEN and CDR2 SYDVKM. Trimming removed 6 bases from V and 5 bases from J, with 23 bases in between. The CDR3 covers 16 residues. The CDR3 reads CASSPASRSSSNEQYF. The CDR3 region has the DNA TGTGCCAGCAGCCCCGCCAGCCGGAGTAGTAGCAACGAGCAGTACTTC.

The CDR3 bases are TGTGCCAGCAGCGGTTGGACGGACTCCTACGAGCAGTACTTC. Its translation is CASSGWTDSYEQYF. V and J are TRBV6-2 or TRBV6-3 and TRBJ2-7; no clear D gene. This CDR3 region has 14 residues. Germline lookup yields CDR1 MNHEY and CDR2 SVGEGT. The V end lost 6 bases, the J end lost 0 bases, and 12 bases lay between the germline ends.

This clonotype has a count of ten or more. V usage is TRBV5-1 and J usage is TRBJ2-3; 11 nucleotides line up with TRBD2. The CDR3 consists of 17 residues. The V and J ends lost 2 bases and 2 bases, in that order; junction bases with no gene match: 7. CDR1 is SGHRS and CDR2 is YFSETQ in the germline V gene. The CDR3 spells CASSFWGLADTTDTQYF. Here the CDR3 DNA reads TGCGCCAGCAGCTTTTGGGGACTAGCGGATACCACAGATACGCAGTATTTT.

Concerning this clonotype itself: A read error may account for a junction end that differs from germline. The chain carries TRBV5-1 and TRBJ2-5; D is uncertain. Germline loops: CDR1 SGHRS, CDR2 YFSETQ. The CDR3 consists of 13 residues. The CDR3 spells CASSIGKQETQYF. CDR3 DNA sequence: TGCGCCAGCAGCATCGGAAAGCAAGAAACCCAGTACTTC.

This clonotype was recorded many times. V usage is TRBV7-9 and J usage is TRBJ2-7, with D tentatively TRBD1 (6 bases). Trimming removed 4 bases at V and 2 bases at J, with 21 bases between. The CDR3 length is 17 residues. Germline lookup yields CDR1 SEHNR and CDR2 FQNEAQ (reference sequence). The CDR3 sequence: CASSSLFPGHPTYEQYF. In DNA form, the CDR3 reads TGTGCCAGCAGCTCACTTTTTCCGGGACACCCAACCTACGAGCAGTACTTC.

The sample holds a few counts of this clonotype. The chain employs TRBV11-2 and TRBJ1-6; the D is unclear. The CDR3 has 12 amino acids. The germline V and J ends were trimmed by 5 bases and 7 bases, with 6 bases remaining between them. The germline CDR1 and CDR2 sequences are SGHAT and FQNNGV. CDR3 loop: CASSTGNSPLHF. For the CDR3, the DNA is TGTGCCAGCAGCACTGGGAATTCACCCCTCCACTTT.

This clonotype came up many times. The chain has TRBV21-1 and TRBJ1-2; the D segment call TRBD1 is taken from the table without a DNA check. TRBV21-1 is an annotated pseudogene. CDR3 length equals 15 residues. CDR3 loop: CASSKVKGIWDGYTF. The CDR3 nucleotides read TGTGCCAGCAGCAAAGTGAAGGGGATCTGGGATGGCTACACCTTC.

This clonotype was recorded many times. The chain recombines TRBV7-2 with TRBJ2-4; maybe TRBD2 (5 bases). With 6 bases removed from V and 13 bases from J, the gap between germline ends came to 16 bases. The CDR3 covers 12 residues. Germline CDR1 is SGHTA and CDR2 is FQGNSA. CDR3 bases: TGTGCCAGCAGTTCCTTAATGAGCGGACAGTACTTC. Translated, it gives CASSSLMSGQYF.

This clonotype was detected many times. V is TRBV11-2 and J is TRBJ1-1; 8 bases are a match to TRBD1. The CDR3 loop spans 15 amino acids. V shed 5 bases, J shed 5 bases, and the junction held 10 bases outside the gene matches. CDR1 is SGHAT and CDR2 is FQNNGV in the germline V gene. Here the CDR3 DNA reads TGTGCCAGCAGCCCACAGACAGGGGCGAGGACTGAAGCTTTCTTT. This encodes CASSPQTGARTEAFF.

The rearrangement uses TRBV20-1 and TRBJ2-1, with 9 bases matching TRBD2. Trimming cost V 1 base and J 7 bases; bases outside gene matches: 8. The CDR3 contains 15 residues. The germline gives CDR1 DFQATT, CDR2 SNEGSKA (reference sequence). The CDR3 loop reads CSARGPSGVWNEQFF. The CDR3, as DNA: TGCAGTGCTAGAGGGCCTAGCGGGGTCTGGAATGAGCAGTTCTTC.

This clonotype has at least ten counts. The genes are TRBV29-1 and TRBJ2-1, with D possibly matching TRBD1 (7 bases). V lost 4 bases and J 7 bases, leaving 11 bases between the germline ends. CDR3 length: 12 residues. Germline V lookup: CDR1 SQVTM, CDR2 ANQGSEA. In nucleotides, the CDR3 is TGCAGCGTTGTACAGGGGAGGAATGAGCAGTTCTTC. Its protein is CSVVQGRNEQFF.

This clonotype has at least ten counts. This chain joins TRBV2 and TRBJ2-5, with a tentative D call TRBD1 (6 bases). V was trimmed by 1 base and J by 1 base, leaving 16 bases between them. The CDR3 length is 17 residues. Germline values: CDR1 SNHLY, CDR2 FYNNEI. The CDR3 loop reads CASSEGVGLGAQETQYF. CDR3 nucleotide sequence: TGTGCCAGCAGTGAAGGTGTCGGCCTGGGGGCCCAAGAGACCCAGTACTTC. The full variable domain, with the rest looked up from reference TRBV2 and TRBJ2-5, is EPEVTQTPSHQVTQMGQEVILRCVPISNHLYFYWYRQILGQKVEFLVSFYNNEISEKSEIFDDQFSVERPDGSNFTLKIRSTKLEDSAMYFCASSEGVGLGAQETQYFGPGTRLLVL.

This clonotype appeared many times. The chain is built from TRBV29-1 and TRBJ2-3; 10 bases fit TRBD2. The CDR3 is 15 amino acids. V lost 4 bases to trimming and J lost 2 bases; unmatched junction nucleotides: 6. Germline V gene lookup returns CDR1 SQVTM and CDR2 ANQGSEA. CDR3 nucleotide sequence: TGCAGCGTTGGGCTAGCGGGAGTTGTCACAGATACGCAGTATTTT. Its protein is CSVGLAGVVTDTQYF.

This clonotype has a handful of counts. A much larger clone lies one base from this, so it may be a read error. V and J are TRBV20-1 and TRBJ1-2; D is unclear. The CDR3 sequence is 13 residues long. Germline values: CDR1 DFQATT, CDR2 SNEGSKA (reference sequence). V lost 3 bases to trimming and J lost 2 bases, with 10 bases between them. CDR3 sequence (DNA): TGCAGTGCTAGCCCGGGAAAGAACTATGGCTACACCTTC. Amino acids: CSASPGKNYGYTF.

This clonotype was detected many times. V is TRBV2 and J is TRBJ2-5, with 8 positions matching TRBD2. This CDR3 is built from 16 residues. Trimming cost V 8 bases and J 5 bases; bases outside gene matches: 16. Germline assignment: CDR1 SNHLY and CDR2 FYNNEI. The CDR3 region is CASDLQLGGGTETQYF. The CDR3 region has the DNA TGTGCCAGCGACCTTCAGCTCGGCGGGGGGACTGAGACCCAGTACTTC.

This clonotype has ten or more counts. J is TRBJ2-2 and V is TRBV3-1; D tentatively reads TRBD1 or TRBD2 (5 bases each). The V gene's germline CDR1 is LGHDT and CDR2 YNNKEL (reference sequence). The CDR3 totals 16 residues. V was shortened by 1 base and J by 6 bases, with 15 bases between the two germline ends. The CDR3 is CASSQGTPGRAGELFF. The CDR3 coding sequence is TGTGCCAGCAGCCAAGGGACCCCAGGGCGGGCCGGGGAGCTGTTTTTT.

This clonotype was picked up many times. V and J are TRBV9 and TRBJ1-1; D is unclear. The CDR3 is 13 amino acids. Trimming shortened V by 0 bases and J by 1 base, and 4 bases separated the two germline ends. Germline loops: CDR1 SGDLS, CDR2 YYNGEE. CDR3 sequence reads: CASSVGPNTEAFF. CDR3 DNA sequence: TGTGCCAGCAGCGTAGGTCCGAACACTGAAGCTTTCTTT.

This clonotype has a count of ten or more. J is TRBJ1-3 and V is TRBV7-9; D may be TRBD1 (6 bases). The CDR3 extends over 14 amino acids. The V gene lost 4 bases and the J gene lost 2 bases, with 9 bases spanning the gap. Germline CDR1 and CDR2: SEHNR and FQNEAQ (reference sequence). CDR3 nucleotide sequence: TGTGCCAGCAGCTCCAGGGGTACTGGAAACACCATATATTTT. Translated: CASSSRGTGNTIYF.

At least ten counts were recorded for this clonotype. V usage is TRBV21-1 and J usage is TRBJ1-2. TRBV21-1 is reported as a pseudogene. The CDR3 loop spans 14 amino acids. Here the CDR3 reads CASSSHRGNYGYTF. The CDR3 DNA is TGTGCCAGCAGCAGCCATAGGGGCAACTATGGCTACACCTTC.

This clonotype was seen many times. The rearrangement links TRBV4-1 to TRBJ2-7; a possible D gene is TRBD1 (5 bases). Looked up from germline, CDR1 is MGHRA and CDR2 is YSYEKL. V lost 1 base and J 7 bases, leaving 17 bases between the germline ends. CDR3 length: 15 residues. The CDR3 DNA reads as TGCGCCAGCAGCCAAGTTCATGGGGCACTCGGGGAGCAGTACTTC. Protein: CASSQVHGALGEQYF.

This clonotype was seen repeatedly, ten times or more. DNA for the CDR3: TGTGCCAGCAGCTTAGGCAGGGGGAATAATTCACCCCTCCACTTT. Protein product: CASSLGRGNNSPLHF. The chain is built from TRBV7-2 and TRBJ1-6; 7 bases are a match to TRBD1. CDR3 size: 15 residues. The junction had 2 bases not matched to a gene; V was cut back by 1 base and J by 5 bases. Germline V CDR1 and CDR2: SGHTA, FQGNSA.

At least ten counts were recorded for this clonotype. The chain couples TRBV15 to TRBJ2-5; 13 bases match TRBD2. The CDR3 runs to 18 residues. Germline values: CDR1 LNHNV, CDR2 YYDKDF (reference sequence). V was pared by 1 base and J by 7 bases, with 12 bases of the junction left unmatched. CDR3 DNA sequence: TGTGCCACCAGCAGAGGAGGAGGGACTAGCGGGGTGTATGCGACCCAGTACTTC. Its protein product is CATSRGGGTSGVYATQYF.

Ten or more counts support this clonotype. One junction end disagrees with the germline gene, perhaps due to a read error. CDR3 residues: CASGFMRNTEAFF. CDR3 DNA: TGCGCCAGCGGCTTTATGAGGAACACTGAAGCTTTCTTT. The V call is TRBV5-1, the J call TRBJ1-1; D is unclear. Germline CDR1 reads SGHRS; CDR2 reads YFSETQ. This CDR3 has 13 amino acids.

This rearrangement joins TRBV7-3 to TRBJ2-1, with TRBD2 identical over 7 bases. Trimming removed 1 base from V and 9 bases from J; junction bases left unmatched: 6. The CDR3 covers 14 residues. Germline V gene sequence: CDR1 SGHTA, CDR2 FQGTGA. The CDR3 DNA is TGTGCCAGCAGCTTAAGTATGGCTAGCGGTGAGCAGTTCTTC. It translates to CASSLSMASGEQFF. The full variable domain, completed using reference TRBV7-3 and TRBJ2-1, is GAGVSQTPSNKVTEKGKYVELRCDPISGHTALYWYRQSLGQGPEFLIYFQGTGAADDSGLPNDRFFAVRPEGSVSTLKIQRTERGDSAVYLCASSLSMASGEQFFGPGTRLTVL.

Many counts were recorded for this clonotype. V is TRBV10-3 and J is TRBJ2-1, with TRBD1 identical over 7 bases. Germline V gene lookup returns CDR1 ENHRY and CDR2 SYGVKD. J lost 8 bases, V lost 10 bases, and 8 bases had no gene match. The CDR3 loop spans 12 amino acids. This CDR3 reads CATGTAKDEQFF. The CDR3 DNA reads as TGTGCCACCGGGACAGCAAAAGATGAGCAGTTCTTC.

This clonotype was seen at least ten times. The rearrangement uses TRBV6-1 and TRBJ2-1, with D possibly called TRBD1 or TRBD2 (5 bases each). Germline assignment: CDR1 MNHNS and CDR2 SASEGT. The V and J ends lost 4 bases and 7 bases respectively, with 20 bases between them. The CDR3 covers 16 residues. Here the CDR3 DNA reads TGTGCCAGCAGTGCATTTGAGGGGTTGGATGTGAATGAGCAGTTCTTC. This gives the protein CASSAFEGLDVNEQFF.